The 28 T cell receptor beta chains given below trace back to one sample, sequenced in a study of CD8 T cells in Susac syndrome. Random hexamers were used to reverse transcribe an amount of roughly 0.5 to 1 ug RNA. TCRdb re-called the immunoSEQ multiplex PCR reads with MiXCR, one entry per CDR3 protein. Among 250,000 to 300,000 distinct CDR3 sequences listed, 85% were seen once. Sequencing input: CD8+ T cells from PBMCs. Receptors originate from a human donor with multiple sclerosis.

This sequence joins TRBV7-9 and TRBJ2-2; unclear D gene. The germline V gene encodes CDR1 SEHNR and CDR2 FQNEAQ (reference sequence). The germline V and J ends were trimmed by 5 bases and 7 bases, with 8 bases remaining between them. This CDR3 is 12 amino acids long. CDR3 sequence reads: CASSPMNGELFF. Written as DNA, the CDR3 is TGTGCCAGCAGCCCCATGAACGGGGAGCTGTTTTTT. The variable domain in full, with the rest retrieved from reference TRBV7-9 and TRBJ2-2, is DTGVSQNPRHKITKRGQNVTFRCDPISEHNRLYWYRQTLGQGPEFLTYFQNEAQLEKSRLLSDRFSAERPKGSFSTLEIQRTEQGDSAMYLCASSPMNGELFFGEGSRLTVL.

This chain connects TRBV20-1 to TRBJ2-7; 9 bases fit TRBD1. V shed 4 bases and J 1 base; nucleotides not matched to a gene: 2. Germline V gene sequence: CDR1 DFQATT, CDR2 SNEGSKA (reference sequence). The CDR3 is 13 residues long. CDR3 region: CSATGTGSYEQYF. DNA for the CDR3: TGCAGTGCTACCGGGACAGGGTCCTACGAGCAGTACTTC.

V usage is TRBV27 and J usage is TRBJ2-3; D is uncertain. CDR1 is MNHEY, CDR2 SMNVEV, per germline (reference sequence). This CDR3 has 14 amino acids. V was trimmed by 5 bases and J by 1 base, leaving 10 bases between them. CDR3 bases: TGTGCCAGCAGTCCTATCGGTGGCACAGATACGCAGTATTTT. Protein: CASSPIGGTDTQYF.

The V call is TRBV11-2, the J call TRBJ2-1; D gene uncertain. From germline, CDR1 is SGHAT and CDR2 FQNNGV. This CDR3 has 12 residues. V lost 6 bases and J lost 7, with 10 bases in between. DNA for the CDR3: TGTGCCAGCAGAGGAGCTCAGAATGAGCAGTTCTTC. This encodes CASRGAQNEQFF.

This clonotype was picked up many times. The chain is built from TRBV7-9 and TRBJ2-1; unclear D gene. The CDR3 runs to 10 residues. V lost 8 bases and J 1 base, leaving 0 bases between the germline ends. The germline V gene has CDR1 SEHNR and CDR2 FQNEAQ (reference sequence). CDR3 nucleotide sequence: TGTGCCAGCTCCTACAATGAGCAGTTCTTC. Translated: CASSYNEQFF.

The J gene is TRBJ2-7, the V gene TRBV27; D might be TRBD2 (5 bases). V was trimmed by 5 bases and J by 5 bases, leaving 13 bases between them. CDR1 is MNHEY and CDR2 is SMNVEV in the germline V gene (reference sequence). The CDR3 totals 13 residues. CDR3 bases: TGTGCCAGCAGTCCCCTCGGGGTCCACGAGCAGTACTTC. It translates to CASSPLGVHEQYF.

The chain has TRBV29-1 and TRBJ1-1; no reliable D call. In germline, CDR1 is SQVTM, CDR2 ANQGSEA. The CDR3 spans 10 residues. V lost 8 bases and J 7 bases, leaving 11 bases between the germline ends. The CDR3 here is CSCDLIEAFF. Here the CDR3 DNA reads TGCAGCTGCGACTTGATTGAAGCTTTCTTT.

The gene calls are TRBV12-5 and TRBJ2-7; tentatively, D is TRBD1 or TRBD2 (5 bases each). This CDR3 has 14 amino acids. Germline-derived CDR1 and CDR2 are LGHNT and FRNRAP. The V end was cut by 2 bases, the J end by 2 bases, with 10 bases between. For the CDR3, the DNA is TGTGCTAGTGGTTTGACCGGGGCCGCCTACGAGCAGTACTTC. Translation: CASGLTGAAYEQYF.

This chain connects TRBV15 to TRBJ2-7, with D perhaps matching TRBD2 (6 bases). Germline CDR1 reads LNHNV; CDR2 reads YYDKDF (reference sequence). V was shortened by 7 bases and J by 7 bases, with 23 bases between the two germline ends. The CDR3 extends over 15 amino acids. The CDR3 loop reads CATISGEDPDGEQYF. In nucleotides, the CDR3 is TGTGCCACCATCTCTGGGGAGGACCCCGACGGGGAGCAGTACTTC.

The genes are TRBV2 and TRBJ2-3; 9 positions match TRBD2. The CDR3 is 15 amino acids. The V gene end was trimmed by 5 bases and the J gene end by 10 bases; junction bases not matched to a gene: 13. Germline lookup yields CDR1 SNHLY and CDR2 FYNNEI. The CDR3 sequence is CASSRPSGAQISQYF. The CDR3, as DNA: TGTGCCAGCAGTCGGCCTAGCGGGGCCCAGATTTCGCAGTATTTT.

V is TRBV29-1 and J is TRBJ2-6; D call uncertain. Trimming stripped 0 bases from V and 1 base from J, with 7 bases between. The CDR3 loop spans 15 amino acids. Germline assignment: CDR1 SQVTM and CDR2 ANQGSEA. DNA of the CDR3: TGCAGCGTTGAAGAGGGTAGATCTGGGGCCAACGTCCTGACTTTC. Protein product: CSVEEGRSGANVLTF.

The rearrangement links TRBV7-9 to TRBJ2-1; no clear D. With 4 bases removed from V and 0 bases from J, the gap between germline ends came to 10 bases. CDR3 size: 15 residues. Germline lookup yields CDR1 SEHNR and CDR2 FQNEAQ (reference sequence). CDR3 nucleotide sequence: TGTGCCAGCAGCTGGGTGGGAATCTCCTACAATGAGCAGTTCTTC. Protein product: CASSWVGISYNEQFF. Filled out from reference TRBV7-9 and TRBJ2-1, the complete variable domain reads DTGVSQNPRHKITKRGQNVTFRCDPISEHNRLYWYRQTLGQGPEFLTYFQNEAQLEKSRLLSDRFSAERPKGSFSTLEIQRTEQGDSAMYLCASSWVGISYNEQFFGPGTRLTVL.

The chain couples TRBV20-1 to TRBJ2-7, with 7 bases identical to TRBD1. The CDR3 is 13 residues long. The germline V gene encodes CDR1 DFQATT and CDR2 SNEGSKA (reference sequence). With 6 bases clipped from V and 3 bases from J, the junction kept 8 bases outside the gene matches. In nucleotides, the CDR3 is TGCAGTGCACCGGGACAGACCATCTACGAGCAGTACTTC. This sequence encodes CSAPGQTIYEQYF.

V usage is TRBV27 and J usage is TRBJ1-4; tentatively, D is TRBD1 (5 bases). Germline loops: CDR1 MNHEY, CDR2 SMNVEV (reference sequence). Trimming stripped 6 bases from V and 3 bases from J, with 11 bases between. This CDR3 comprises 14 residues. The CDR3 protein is CASRGVRANEKLFF. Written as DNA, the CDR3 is TGTGCCAGCAGGGGGGTTAGGGCTAATGAAAAACTGTTTTTT.

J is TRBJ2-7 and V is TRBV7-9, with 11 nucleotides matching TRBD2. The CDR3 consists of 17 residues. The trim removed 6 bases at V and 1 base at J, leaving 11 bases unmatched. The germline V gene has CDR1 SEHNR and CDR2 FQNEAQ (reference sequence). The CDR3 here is CASSYTSGSVFSYEQYF. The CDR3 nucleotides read TGTGCCAGCAGTTATACTAGCGGGAGTGTCTTTTCCTACGAGCAGTACTTC. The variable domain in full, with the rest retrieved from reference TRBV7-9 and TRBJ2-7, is DTGVSQNPRHKITKRGQNVTFRCDPISEHNRLYWYRQTLGQGPEFLTYFQNEAQLEKSRLLSDRFSAERPKGSFSTLEIQRTEQGDSAMYLCASSYTSGSVFSYEQYFGPGTRLTVT.

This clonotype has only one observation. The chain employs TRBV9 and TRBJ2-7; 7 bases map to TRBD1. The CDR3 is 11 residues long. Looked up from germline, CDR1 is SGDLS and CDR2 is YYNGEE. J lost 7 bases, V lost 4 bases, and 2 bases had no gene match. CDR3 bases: TGTGCCAGCAGCCCAGGGGGTGAGCAGTACTTC. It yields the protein CASSPGGEQYF.

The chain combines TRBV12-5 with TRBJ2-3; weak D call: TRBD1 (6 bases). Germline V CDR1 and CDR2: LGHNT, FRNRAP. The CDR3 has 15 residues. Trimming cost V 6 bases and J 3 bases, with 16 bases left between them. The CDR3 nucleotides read TGTGCTAGTGGCCAGAAAATGACAGGAACAGATACGCAGTATTTT. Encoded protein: CASGQKMTGTDTQYF.

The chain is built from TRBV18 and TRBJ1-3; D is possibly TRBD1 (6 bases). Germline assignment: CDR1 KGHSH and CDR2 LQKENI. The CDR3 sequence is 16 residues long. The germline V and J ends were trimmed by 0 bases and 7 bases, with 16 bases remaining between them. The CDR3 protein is CASSPPLTGSLNTIYF. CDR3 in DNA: TGTGCCAGCTCACCACCCCTTACAGGGAGCCTGAACACCATATATTTT.

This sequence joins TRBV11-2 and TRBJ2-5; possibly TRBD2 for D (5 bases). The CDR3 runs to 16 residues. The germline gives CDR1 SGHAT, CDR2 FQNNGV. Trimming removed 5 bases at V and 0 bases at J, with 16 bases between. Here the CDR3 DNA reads TGTGCCAGCAGCCTAGCCGACTACTGGTACCAAGAGACCCAGTACTTC. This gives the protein CASSLADYWYQETQYF.

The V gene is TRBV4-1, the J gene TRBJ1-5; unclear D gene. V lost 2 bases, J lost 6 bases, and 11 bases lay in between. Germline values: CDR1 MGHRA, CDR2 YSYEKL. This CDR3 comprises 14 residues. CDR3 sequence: CASSQKEGGQPQHF. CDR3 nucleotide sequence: TGCGCCAGCAGCCAAAAAGAGGGAGGTCAGCCCCAGCATTTT.

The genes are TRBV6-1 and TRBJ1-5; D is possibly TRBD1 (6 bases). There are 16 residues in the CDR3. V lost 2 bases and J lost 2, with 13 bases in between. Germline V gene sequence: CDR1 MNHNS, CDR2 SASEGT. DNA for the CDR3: TGTGCCAGCAGTGAATGGGGGGCTAGTGGCAATCAGCCCCAGCATTTT. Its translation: CASSEWGASGNQPQHF.

In nucleotides, the CDR3 is TGTGCCAGTAGCCTTCGTCCGGGCCCCTCCAGAGATACGCAGTATTTT. This sequence encodes CASSLRPGPSRDTQYF. This chain connects TRBV19 to TRBJ2-3, with unresolved D. Germline values: CDR1 LNHDA, CDR2 SQIVND (reference sequence). The CDR3 length is 16 residues. Deletions cut 6 bases from V and 5 bases from J, with 21 bases between.

The CDR3 sequence is CASSGPPFAESNTGELFF. In nucleotides, the CDR3 is TGTGCCAGCAGCGGACCCCCATTCGCCGAATCGAACACCGGGGAGCTGTTTTTT. The genes are TRBV9 and TRBJ2-2, with D unresolved. The CDR3 is made up of 18 amino acids. Germline assignment: CDR1 SGDLS and CDR2 YYNGEE. V was shortened by 3 bases and J by 0 bases, with 18 bases between the two germline ends.

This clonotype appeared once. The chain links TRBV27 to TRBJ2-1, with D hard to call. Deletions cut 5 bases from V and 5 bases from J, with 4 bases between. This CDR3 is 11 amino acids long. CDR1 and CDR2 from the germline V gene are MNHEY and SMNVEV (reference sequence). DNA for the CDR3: TGTGCCAGCAGTACGAACAATGAGCAGTTCTTC. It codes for CASSTNNEQFF.

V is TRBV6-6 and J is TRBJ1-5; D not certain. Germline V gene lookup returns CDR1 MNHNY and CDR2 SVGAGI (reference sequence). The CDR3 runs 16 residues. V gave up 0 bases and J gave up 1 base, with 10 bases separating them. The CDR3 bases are TGTGCCAGCAGTTACTCGATGGGCGGCAGCAATCAGCCCCAGCATTTT. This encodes CASSYSMGGSNQPQHF.

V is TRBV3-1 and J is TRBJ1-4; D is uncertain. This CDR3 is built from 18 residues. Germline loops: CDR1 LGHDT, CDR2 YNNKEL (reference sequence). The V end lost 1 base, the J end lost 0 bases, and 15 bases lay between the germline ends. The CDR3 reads CASSQGAAHRATNEKLFF. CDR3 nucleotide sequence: TGTGCCAGCAGCCAAGGCGCTGCCCATCGTGCAACTAATGAAAAACTGTTTTTT.

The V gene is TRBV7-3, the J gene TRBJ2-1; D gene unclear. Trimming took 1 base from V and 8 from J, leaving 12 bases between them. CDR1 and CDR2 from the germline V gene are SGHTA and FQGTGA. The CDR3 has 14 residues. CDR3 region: CASSLRGRPDEQFF. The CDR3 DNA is TGTGCCAGCAGCTTAAGGGGTCGACCGGATGAGCAGTTCTTC.

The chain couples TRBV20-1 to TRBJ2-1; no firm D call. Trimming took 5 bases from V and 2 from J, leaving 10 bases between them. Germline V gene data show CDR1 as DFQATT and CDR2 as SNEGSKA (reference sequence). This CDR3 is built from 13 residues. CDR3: CSAGLDPYNEQFF. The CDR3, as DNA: TGCAGTGCTGGTCTAGACCCCTACAATGAGCAGTTCTTC.